This TCR beta chain was documented in a study of T cell responses to AZD1222 COVID-19 vaccine. Across the study: Investigators merged groups given second doses at roughly 4 or roughly 12 weeks. Overall study results and limits: A mostly white British donor set with more females was recruited, and clonal diversity was possibly underestimated. Once two AZD1222 doses were given, Spike-specific TCR breadth and depth went up. Only a handful of AZD1222 recipients, roughly six in all, had baseline seropositivity.

This clone was observed once. Its antigen is unknown. Clones were read by immunoSEQ multiplex PCR, and TCRdb kept only the in-frame ones, dropping some. The sample yields about 150,000 clones, over 90% seen once. V was shortened by 9 bases and J by 0 bases, with 16 bases between the two germline ends. Germline V lookup: CDR1 SGHRS, CDR2 YFSETQ. This CDR3 has 14 amino acids. The source of this sequence is an adult in good health. This sequence joins TRBV5-1 and TRBJ2-7; D might be TRBD1 (6 bases). The sequencing here drew on peripheral blood, taken on day 0 of AZD1222 vaccination. This chain's CDR3 is CATTRDISSYEQYF. The DNA for the CDR3 is TGCGCCACCACTAGGGACATAAGCTCCTACGAGCAGTACTTC.